The TCR beta chain described here comes from a study of control samples from healthy donors and cancer patients. Sequenced by immunoSEQ multiplex PCR; TCRdb stores in-frame clones only, minus some. The sample has about 98,000 clones; about 90% are singletons. The CDR3 contains 19 residues. The germline gives CDR1 SGHDN, CDR2 FVKESK. The V and J ends lost 1 base and 0 bases respectively, with 16 bases between them. The receptor was derived from a woman aged 18 to 35 in good health. Sequenced sample: blood. The rearrangement links TRBV14 to TRBJ1-6; maybe TRBD1 (6 bases). In DNA, the CDR3 is TGTGCCAGCAGCCAAGGTCGAAGTACAGGGAGCTCCTATAATTCACCCCTCCACTTT. Amino acid sequence: CASSQGRSTGSSYNSPLHF. Full variable domain (remainder filled in from reference TRBV14 and TRBJ1-6): EAGVTQFPSHSVIEKGQTVTLRCDPISGHDNLYWYRRVMGKEIKFLLHFVKESKQDESGMPNNRFLAERTGGTYSTLKVQPAELEDSGVYFCASSQGRSTGSSYNSPLHFGNGTRLTVT.